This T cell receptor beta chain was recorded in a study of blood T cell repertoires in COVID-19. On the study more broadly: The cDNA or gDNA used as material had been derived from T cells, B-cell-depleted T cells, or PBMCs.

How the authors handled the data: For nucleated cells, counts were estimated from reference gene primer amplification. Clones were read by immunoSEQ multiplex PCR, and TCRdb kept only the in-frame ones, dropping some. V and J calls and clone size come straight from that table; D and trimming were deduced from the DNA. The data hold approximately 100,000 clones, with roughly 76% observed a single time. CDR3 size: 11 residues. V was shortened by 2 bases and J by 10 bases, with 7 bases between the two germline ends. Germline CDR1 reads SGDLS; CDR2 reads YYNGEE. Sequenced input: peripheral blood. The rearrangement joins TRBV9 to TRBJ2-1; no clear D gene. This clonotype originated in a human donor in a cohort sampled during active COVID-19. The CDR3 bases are TGTGCCAGCAGCGTTAACTTCGAGCAGTTCTTC. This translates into CASSVNFEQFF.